The subject of this entry is one T cell receptor beta chain. The antigen is not known. The entry originates in a study of radiotherapy plus CTLA-4 blockade in lung cancer. For the study at large: With 31% of patients having disease control, objective responses were seen in about 19%. Study results and caveats: Some TCR clones had been derived from tumors. These clones expanded in peripheral blood after radiotherapy plus ipilimumab. The authors reported that early blood T cell clone dynamics, with interferon-beta, best predicted response.

Lung cancer patients with chemo-refractory metastatic non-small-cell disease were given focal radiation plus CTLA-4 blockade with ipilimumab. TCRdb keeps only in-frame clones here, not all; method: immunoSEQ multiplex PCR. The sample includes approximately 90,000 clones, 83% of them seen just once. This TCR came from a human donor with non-small cell lung cancer who had stable disease on radiotherapy plus ipilimumab. The sequencing used peripheral blood, collected from a patient treated with radiotherapy plus ipilimumab.

For the CDR3, the DNA is TGTGCCAGTAGGCCCTCCGCGACTAGCGGGACGCGGGCGAAAGAGACCCAGTACTTC. It specifies CASRPSATSGTRAKETQYF. V usage is TRBV19 and J usage is TRBJ2-5, with 11 bases fitting TRBD2. Germline V CDR1 and CDR2: LNHDA, SQIVND (reference sequence). V shed 6 bases and J 3 bases; nucleotides not matched to a gene: 18. The length of the CDR3 is 19 residues. The full variable domain, rest sourced from reference TRBV19 and TRBJ2-5, is DGGITQSPKYLFRKEGQNVTLSCEQNLNHDAMYWYRQDPGQGLRLIYYSQIVNDFQKGDIAEGYSVSREKKESFPLTVTSAQKNPTAFYLCASRPSATSGTRAKETQYFGPGTRLLVL.